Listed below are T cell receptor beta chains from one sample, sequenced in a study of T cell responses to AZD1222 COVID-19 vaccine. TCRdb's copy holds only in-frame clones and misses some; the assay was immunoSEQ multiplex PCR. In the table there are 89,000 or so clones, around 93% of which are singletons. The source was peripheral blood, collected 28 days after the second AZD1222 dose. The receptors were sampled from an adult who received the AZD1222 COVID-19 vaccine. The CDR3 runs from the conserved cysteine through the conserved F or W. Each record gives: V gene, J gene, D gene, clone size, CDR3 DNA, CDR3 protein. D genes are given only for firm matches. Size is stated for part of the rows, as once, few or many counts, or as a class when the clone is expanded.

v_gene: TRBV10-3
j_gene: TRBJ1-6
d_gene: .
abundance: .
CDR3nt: TGTGCCATCAGTGACCGGGGGACGCAGGGAGGAGGATCACCCCTCCACTTT
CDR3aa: CAISDRGTQGGGSPLHF

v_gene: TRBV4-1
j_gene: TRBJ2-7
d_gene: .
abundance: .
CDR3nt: TGCGCCAGCAGCCCACAGGTGGGACTCTCAGGCTACGAGCAGTACTTC
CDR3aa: CASSPQVGLSGYEQYF

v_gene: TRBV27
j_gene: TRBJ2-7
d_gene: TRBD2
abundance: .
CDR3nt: TGTGCCAGCAGTTTCTTAGCGGGCTCGTCCTACGAGCAGTACTTC
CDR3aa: CASSFLAGSSYEQYF

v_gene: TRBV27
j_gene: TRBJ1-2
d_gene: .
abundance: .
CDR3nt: TGTGCCAGCAGTTTATCGGAAGGGCGGGAATATGGCTACACCTTC
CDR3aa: CASSLSEGREYGYTF

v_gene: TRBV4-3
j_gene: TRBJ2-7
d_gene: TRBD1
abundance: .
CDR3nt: TGCGCCAGCAGCCAAGAAGTTGGGACAGGTACCTACGAGCAGTACTTC
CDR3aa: CASSQEVGTGTYEQYF

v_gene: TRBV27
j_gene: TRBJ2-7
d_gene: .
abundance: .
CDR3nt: TGTGCCAGCAGTCCTACCCGCACGAGGATATACGAGCAGTACTTC
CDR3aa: CASSPTRTRIYEQYF

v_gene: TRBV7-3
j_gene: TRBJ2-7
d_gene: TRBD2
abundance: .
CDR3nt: TGTGCCAGCAGCGTTAGCGGGACCACGGGCGAGCAGTACTTC
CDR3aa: CASSVSGTTGEQYF

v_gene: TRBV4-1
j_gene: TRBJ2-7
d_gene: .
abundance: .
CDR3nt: TGCGCCAGCAGCCAAGTAAGGGGGGAGCAGTACTTC
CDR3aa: CASSQVRGEQYF

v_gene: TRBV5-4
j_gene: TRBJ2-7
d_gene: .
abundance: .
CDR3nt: TGTGCCAGCAGCCGGGAGCGGAGGGAGCAGTACTTC
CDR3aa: CASSRERREQYF

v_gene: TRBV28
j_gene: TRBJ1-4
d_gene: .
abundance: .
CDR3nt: TGTGCCATCCTCGCTCAAGCAACTAATGAAAAACTGTTTTTT
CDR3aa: CAILAQATNEKLFF

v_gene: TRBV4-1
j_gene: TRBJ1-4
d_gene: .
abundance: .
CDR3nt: TGCGCCAGCAGCCTCCTATGGGTGTCTAATGAAAAACTGTTTTTT
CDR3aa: CASSLLWVSNEKLFF

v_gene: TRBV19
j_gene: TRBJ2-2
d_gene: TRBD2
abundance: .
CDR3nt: TGTGCCAGTAGGCCGGATCTAGCGGGAGACGCCGGGGAGCTGTTTTTT
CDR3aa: CASRPDLAGDAGELFF

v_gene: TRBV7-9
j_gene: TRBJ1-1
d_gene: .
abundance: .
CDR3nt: TGTGCCAGCAGCTTAAACGGGAACACTGAAGCTTTCTTT
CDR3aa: CASSLNGNTEAFF

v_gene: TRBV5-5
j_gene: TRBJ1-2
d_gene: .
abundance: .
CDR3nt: TGTGCCAGCAGCTTGGGCAGGGAGCGCCTTGGCTACACCTTC
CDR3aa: CASSLGRERLGYTF

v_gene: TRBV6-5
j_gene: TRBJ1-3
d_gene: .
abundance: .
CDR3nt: TGTGCCAGCAGTTACTCTGGCAGGGTTCCGGGAAACACCATATATTTT
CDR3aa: CASSYSGRVPGNTIYF

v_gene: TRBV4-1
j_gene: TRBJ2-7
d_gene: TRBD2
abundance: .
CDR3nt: TGCGCCAGCAGCCAATCTGGGGGGGACTACGAGCAGTACTTC
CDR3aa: CASSQSGGDYEQYF

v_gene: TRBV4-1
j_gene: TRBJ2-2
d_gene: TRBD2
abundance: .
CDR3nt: TGCGCCAGCAGCCAAGATCGGGGACTAGCAGGGACCGGGGAGCTGTTTTTT
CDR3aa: CASSQDRGLAGTGELFF

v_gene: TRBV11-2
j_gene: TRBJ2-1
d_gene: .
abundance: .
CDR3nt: TGTGCCAGCAGCTTAGAGAGGACTCCCTACAATGAGCAGTTCTTC
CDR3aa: CASSLERTPYNEQFF

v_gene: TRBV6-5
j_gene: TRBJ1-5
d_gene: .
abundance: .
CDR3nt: TGTGCCAGCAGTTATGCGGGGCAGCCCCAGCATTTT
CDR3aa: CASSYAGQPQHF

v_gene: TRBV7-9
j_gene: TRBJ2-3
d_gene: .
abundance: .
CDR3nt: TGTGCCAGCAGCTTAGGGGCATCCCGAAGCACAGATACGCAGTATTTT
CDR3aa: CASSLGASRSTDTQYF

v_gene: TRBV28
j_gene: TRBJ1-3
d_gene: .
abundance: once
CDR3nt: TGTGCCAGCAGTTCCGGACAAGCCTCTGGAAACACCATATATTTT
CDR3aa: CASSSGQASGNTIYF

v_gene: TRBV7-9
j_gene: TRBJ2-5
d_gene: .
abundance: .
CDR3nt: TGTGCCAGCAGCTTCGGAGGGAAAGAGACCCAGTACTTC
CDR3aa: CASSFGGKETQYF

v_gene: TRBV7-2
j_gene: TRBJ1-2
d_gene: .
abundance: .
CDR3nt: TGTGCCAGCAGCCCTACAGTGAACTATGGCTACACCTTC
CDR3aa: CASSPTVNYGYTF

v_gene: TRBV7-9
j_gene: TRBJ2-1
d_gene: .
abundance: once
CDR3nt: TGTGCCAGCAGCTTAGAAGGTGAGCAGTTCTTC
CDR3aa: CASSLEGEQFF